Listed here are 29 T cell receptor beta chains from one sample, sequenced in a study of T cell repertoires in ileal Crohn's disease. The protocol was immunoSEQ multiplex PCR, while the TCRdb copy is restricted to in-frame clones and leaves out a portion. The sample records nearly 11,000 clones, about four fifths being singletons. Time point of the sample: neoterminal ileum biopsy at postoperative endoscopy, about 6 months after surgery. The sample consisted of ileal tissue. These receptors all stem from an adult with Crohn's disease.

This rearrangement joins TRBV6-1 to TRBJ2-5; 9 bases fit TRBD2. This CDR3 has 15 amino acids. The germline CDR1 and CDR2 sequences are MNHNS and SASEGT. Losses at the gene ends were 0 bases for V and 1 base for J; bases not matched to a gene: 0. CDR3 in amino acids: CASSEASGGQETQYF. The DNA of the CDR3 is TGTGCCAGCAGTGAAGCTAGCGGGGGCCAAGAGACCCAGTACTTC.

The rearrangement joins TRBV5-4 to TRBJ2-7; TRBD2 aligns across 10 bases. The germline CDR1 and CDR2 sequences are SGHNT and YYREEE (reference sequence). The CDR3 consists of 14 residues. Trimming at V came to 1 base and at J to 11 bases, leaving 9 bases not matched to a gene. DNA for the CDR3: TGTGCCAGCAGCTTGCGGCTAGCGGGGGAAAAGGAGTACTTC. Protein: CASSLRLAGEKEYF.

The V gene is TRBV5-1, the J gene TRBJ2-7; D call uncertain. The CDR3 extends over 13 amino acids. V was pared by 4 bases and J by 3 bases, with 11 bases between. Germline CDR1 SGHRS, CDR2 YFSETQ. For the CDR3, the DNA is TGCGCCAGCAGCCGGGTGGATAACTACGAGCAGTACTTC. As protein: CASSRVDNYEQYF.

CDR3 residues: CASSLGGGKSYNEQFF. CDR3 coding DNA: TGTGCCAGCAGCTTGGGGGGGGGAAAAAGCTACAATGAGCAGTTCTTC. The chain has TRBV7-9 and TRBJ2-1; 7 positions match TRBD2. The CDR3 covers 16 residues. With 3 bases clipped from V and 3 bases from J, the junction kept 8 bases outside the gene matches. The germline gives CDR1 SEHNR, CDR2 FQNEAQ (reference sequence).

The chain joins TRBV6-1 to TRBJ1-2, with D possibly matching TRBD1 (5 bases). The CDR3 loop spans 14 amino acids. Between the trimmed V and J ends, which lost 8 bases and 5 bases, there was a span of 18 bases. CDR1 MNHNS and CDR2 SASEGT come from the germline V gene. CDR3: CASGMGSRGYGYTF. The CDR3 region has the DNA TGTGCCAGCGGAATGGGTAGTAGGGGTTATGGCTACACCTTC.

This clone was seen a single time. A read error may produce the germline difference seen at one junction end. The rearrangement uses TRBV7-9 and TRBJ1-3; D gene uncertain. The germline V gene encodes CDR1 SEHNR and CDR2 FQNEAQ (reference sequence). The CDR3 extends over 11 amino acids. This CDR3 is CAGSFVDTIYF. CDR3 sequence (DNA): TGTGCCGGCAGCTTTGTCGACACCATATATTTT. Looking up the rest from reference TRBV7-9 and TRBJ1-3 gives the full variable domain: DTGVSQNPRHKITKRGQNVTFRCDPISEHNRLYWYRQTLGQGPEFLTYFQNEAQLEKSRLLSDRFSAERPKGSFSTLEIQRTEQGDSAMYLCAGSFVDTIYFGEGSWLTVV.

V gene TRBV2 combines with J gene TRBJ2-7; D is possibly TRBD2 (7 bases). V lost 2 bases, J lost 6 bases, and 11 bases lay in between. This CDR3 is 13 amino acids long. Germline V lookup: CDR1 SNHLY, CDR2 FYNNEI. The CDR3 nucleotides are TGTGCCAGCAGTGAAAGGGCGGGGGCCGAGCAGTACTTC. This translates into CASSERAGAEQYF.

The chain recombines TRBV27 with TRBJ1-1; possibly TRBD1 for D (5 bases). V shed 4 bases and J shed 7 bases, with 13 bases lying between them. The CDR3 sequence is 13 residues long. CDR1 is MNHEY, CDR2 SMNVEV, per germline (reference sequence). CDR3 sequence reads: CASSWGVGIEAFF. Here the CDR3 DNA reads TGTGCCAGCAGTTGGGGGGTGGGAATTGAAGCTTTCTTT.

The chain uses TRBV28 and TRBJ1-4, with a tentative D call TRBD1 (6 bases). CDR3 length: 17 residues. Germline CDR1 MDHEN, CDR2 SYDVKM. V lost 4 bases and J 8 bases, leaving 23 bases between the germline ends. The CDR3 here is CASSCTAWGRLEEKLFF. DNA for the CDR3: TGTGCCAGCAGTTGCACTGCCTGGGGGCGTCTGGAGGAAAAACTGTTTTTT.

The V and J genes are TRBV2 and TRBJ1-1; D is ambiguous. The CDR3 spans 15 residues. V lost 0 bases, J lost 5 bases, and 13 bases lay in between. Germline CDR1 is SNHLY and CDR2 is FYNNEI. The CDR3 nucleotides are TGTGCCAGCAGTGAAGCGGGTGCGGTTGGGACTGAAGCTTTCTTT. This encodes CASSEAGAVGTEAFF.

This clone has a handful of counts. The chain employs TRBV11-2 and TRBJ2-3; D is undetermined. There are 15 residues in the CDR3. V dropped 3 bases and J dropped 1 base, with 11 bases sitting between them. Germline values: CDR1 SGHAT, CDR2 FQNNGV. Here the CDR3 reads CASSFAAHRTDTQYF. The CDR3 coding sequence is TGTGCCAGCAGCTTCGCGGCTCATCGCACAGATACGCAGTATTTT.

The chain couples TRBV19 to TRBJ1-1; D ambiguous. Germline-derived CDR1 and CDR2 are LNHDA and SQIVND (reference sequence). V lost 5 bases, J lost 1 base, and 8 bases lay in between. This CDR3 contains 13 residues. The CDR3 sequence is CASSEQRNTEAFF. DNA for the CDR3: TGTGCCAGTAGTGAACAGAGGAACACTGAAGCTTTCTTT.

This rearrangement joins TRBV9 to TRBJ2-3; D is unresolved. The CDR3 is made up of 13 amino acids. Germline lookup yields CDR1 SGDLS and CDR2 YYNGEE. V shed 3 bases and J shed 4 bases, with 9 bases lying between them. CDR3 sequence: CASSARNADTQYF. The CDR3 DNA is TGTGCCAGCAGCGCCAGAAACGCAGATACGCAGTATTTT.

This rearrangement joins TRBV6-6 to TRBJ2-7; 8 bases map to TRBD1. The V gene end was trimmed by 9 bases and the J gene end by 3 bases; junction bases not matched to a gene: 13. The CDR3 runs to 15 residues. Looked up from germline, CDR1 is MNHNY and CDR2 is SVGAGI (reference sequence). CDR3 coding DNA: TGTGCCAGTGCGCCGGGACAGGCGTTTTTCTACGAGCAGTACTTC. Its translation is CASAPGQAFFYEQYF.

This chain joins TRBV18 and TRBJ1-4, with 9 bases lining up with TRBD1. The CDR3 is 15 residues long. The germline V gene has CDR1 KGHSH and CDR2 LQKENI. V shed 4 bases and J 5 bases; nucleotides not matched to a gene: 5. CDR3 coding DNA: TGTGCCAGCTCACGCCCGGGGACAGGGAATGAAAAACTGTTTTTT. Its protein product is CASSRPGTGNEKLFF.

By sample share, this clone is large. This chain connects TRBV5-4 to TRBJ1-3; tentative D call: TRBD1 (5 bases). The V and J ends lost 3 bases and 0 bases respectively, with 7 bases between them. Germline CDR1 and CDR2: SGHNT and YYREEE (reference sequence). The CDR3 spans 14 residues. CDR3 in DNA: TGTGCCAGCAGCTGGGGGGTCTCTGGAAACACCATATATTTT. It translates to CASSWGVSGNTIYF.

The V call is TRBV9, the J call TRBJ1-3; the D gene is possibly TRBD1 (5 bases). CDR3 length equals 15 residues. Germline values: CDR1 SGDLS, CDR2 YYNGEE. The V end was cut by 0 bases, the J end by 2 bases, with 9 bases between. The CDR3 DNA sequence: TGTGCCAGCAGCGTAGGGGAGGGACCTGGAAACACCATATATTTT. Amino acids: CASSVGEGPGNTIYF.

This chain links TRBV6-6 with TRBJ1-2, with D unclear. Trimming shortened V by 2 bases and J by 0 bases, and 10 bases separated the two germline ends. CDR1 and CDR2 from the germline V gene are MNHNY and SVGAGI (reference sequence). The CDR3 covers 15 residues. Here the CDR3 DNA reads TGTGCCAGCAGTTACGACATGAGAACTAACTATGGCTACACCTTC. Amino acid sequence: CASSYDMRTNYGYTF.

The V call is TRBV7-8, the J call TRBJ2-7, with D possibly matching TRBD1 (6 bases). The CDR3 is made up of 15 amino acids. Germline lookup yields CDR1 SGHVS and CDR2 FQNEAQ. V shed 2 bases and J shed 0 bases, with 11 bases lying between them. DNA for the CDR3: TGTGCCAGCAGCTTAAAGCCGGACAGCTCCTACGAGCAGTACTTC. Translated: CASSLKPDSSYEQYF.

J is TRBJ1-2 and V is TRBV28; 7 nucleotides agree with TRBD1. This CDR3 has 12 residues. CDR1 MDHEN and CDR2 SYDVKM come from the germline V gene. V lost 8 bases, J lost 4 bases, and 4 bases stayed unmatched. DNA for the CDR3: TGTGCCAGCCAACAGGGGCCCTATGGCTACACCTTC. It encodes CASQQGPYGYTF.

The chain links TRBV9 to TRBJ1-2, with 8 bases that match TRBD1. The junction had 9 bases not matched to a gene; V was cut back by 3 bases and J by 2 bases. The germline V gene has CDR1 SGDLS and CDR2 YYNGEE. The CDR3 runs to 16 residues. The CDR3 loop is CASSAPRQGMNYGYTF. CDR3 in DNA: TGTGCCAGCAGCGCACCACGACAGGGGATGAACTATGGCTACACCTTC.

The rearrangement uses TRBV6-1 and TRBJ1-1; D not certain. The CDR3 has 13 residues. Germline V gives CDR1 MNHNS, CDR2 SASEGT. Trimming removed 7 bases at V and 6 bases at J, with 15 bases between. CDR3 DNA sequence: TGTGCCAGCACCCTCCAGGTTTTGGCTGAAGCTTTCTTT. Protein: CASTLQVLAEAFF.

The J gene is TRBJ1-1, the V gene TRBV7-9, with D perhaps matching TRBD1 (5 bases). Trimming took off 5 bases at V and 4 bases at J, with 17 bases between the two ends. The germline CDR1 and CDR2 sequences are SEHNR and FQNEAQ (reference sequence). CDR3 size: 15 residues. CDR3 nucleotide sequence: TGTGCCAGCAGCACTCAACTGACAGTGGGCACTGAAGCTTTCTTT. Protein: CASSTQLTVGTEAFF. Supplemented by reference TRBV7-9 and TRBJ1-1, the full variable domain reads DTGVSQNPRHKITKRGQNVTFRCDPISEHNRLYWYRQTLGQGPEFLTYFQNEAQLEKSRLLSDRFSAERPKGSFSTLEIQRTEQGDSAMYLCASSTQLTVGTEAFFGQGTRLTVV.

V and J are TRBV5-1 and TRBJ2-5; tentatively, D is TRBD1 (5 bases). The CDR3 contains 15 residues. Germline-derived CDR1 and CDR2 are SGHRS and YFSETQ. Trimming cost V 1 base and J 4 bases, with 14 bases left between them. CDR3 protein: CASSLIPTVLETQYF. CDR3 nucleotide sequence: TGCGCCAGCAGCTTGATCCCGACAGTTTTAGAGACCCAGTACTTC.

The rearrangement links TRBV6-5 to TRBJ1-5; D is unresolved. The CDR3 runs 15 residues. Germline V gives CDR1 MNHEY, CDR2 SVGAGI. Deletions cut 6 bases from V and 0 bases from J, with 12 bases between. DNA of the CDR3: TGTGCCAGCAGCCTACAAGCGAGTAGCAATCAGCCCCAGCATTTT. This translates into CASSLQASSNQPQHF.

The chain employs TRBV5-4 and TRBJ2-5; 9 nucleotides line up with TRBD1. The CDR3 length is 15 residues. Germline-derived CDR1 and CDR2 are SGHNT and YYREEE (reference sequence). Losses at the gene ends were 5 bases for V and 1 base for J; bases not matched to a gene: 6. The DNA for the CDR3 is TGTGCCAGCAGGGAAAACAGGGGGCCCCAAGAGACCCAGTACTTC. Residues: CASRENRGPQETQYF.

V usage is TRBV6-1 and J usage is TRBJ1-6; D is unclear. This CDR3 spans 16 amino acids. The V end was cut by 0 bases, the J end by 8 bases, with 14 bases between. The V gene's germline CDR1 is MNHNS and CDR2 SASEGT. CDR3 residues: CASSEAHNSLYSPLHF. Written as DNA, the CDR3 is TGTGCCAGCAGTGAAGCGCATAACAGTTTGTATTCACCCCTCCACTTT.

V is TRBV30 and J is TRBJ1-1; tentative D call: TRBD1 (5 bases). The V end was cut by 5 bases, the J end by 5 bases, with 15 bases between. The CDR3 has 13 residues. Germline V gene lookup returns CDR1 GTSNPN and CDR2 SVGIG (reference sequence). The CDR3 is CAWSRRAGTEAFF. The CDR3 DNA is TGTGCCTGGTCACGCAGGGCGGGGACTGAAGCTTTCTTT.

To note about this clone: One end of the junction fails to match germline, which may point to a read error. The same CDR3 can be traced to other DNA sequences in this sample. The genes are TRBV15 and TRBJ2-6; perhaps TRBD2 as D (6 bases). Germline CDR1 is LNHNV and CDR2 is YYDKDF (reference sequence). This CDR3 region has 17 residues. The CDR3 is CATSRDLGGGGANVLTF. For the CDR3, the DNA is TGTGCCACCAGCAGAGATCTCGGGGGAGGTGGGGCCAATGTCCTGACTTTC.